The clone carrying this T cell receptor beta chain was recorded a few times. Antigen specificity is unknown. Trimming removed 6 bases from V and 5 bases from J, with 14 bases in between. The CDR3 has 13 amino acids. Template switching, a step in the protocol, added a universal primer site, and cDNA carried unique molecular identifiers. Via MiXCR, TCRdb re-called the 5' RACE reads, giving one row per CDR3 protein. The table records about 240,000 distinct CDR3 sequences, roughly 10% of them present only once. The record originates from a study of identical twins. Study observations and caveats: Abundant beta clonotypes from cord blood had fewer insertions, unlike memory repertoires, which showed none. Recombination models fit unrelated individuals' TCR alpha sharing but underestimated twins'.

V usage is TRBV12-3 or TRBV12-4 and J usage is TRBJ2-7; no definite D call. The receptor's source is a man aged 45-65 years in good health. The source material was memory T cells sorted from blood. In nucleotides, the CDR3 is TGTGCCAGCAGCGCTAACAGTGTCCACGAGCAGTACTTC. It yields the protein CASSANSVHEQYF.